The sequence of this T cell receptor beta chain was determined in a study of PD-L1 blockade in urothelial cancer. At the level of the study: About nine tenths of the roughly 30 patients were men whose urothelial cancer was bladder-origin. Study-level results: Larger 3-week expansion of tumor-associated blood clones was seen in durable-benefit patients.

On this clone itself: Its target is unknown.

Assay used: immunoSEQ multiplex PCR; TCRdb lists only in-frame clones, some missing. The table has about 40,000 clones, about 86% seen once. V gave up 7 bases and J gave up 0 bases, with 12 bases separating them. The CDR3 has 14 amino acids. Germline lookup yields CDR1 MGHDK and CDR2 SYGVNS. The sample's time point: peripheral blood 6 weeks after treatment start. Per-patient samples, pretreatment and on-treatment, numbered 1 to 8. The clonotype comes from a man aged 55 to 70 with urothelial cancer. The material was PBMCs, obtained around atezolizumab (anti-PD-L1) treatment. The V call is TRBV25-1, the J call TRBJ1-1, with a possible D match to TRBD1 (5 bases). CDR3 sequence reads: CASTPQGMNTEAFF. The CDR3 region has the DNA TGTGCCAGCACCCCGCAGGGAATGAACACTGAAGCTTTCTTT.